This note documents a single TCR beta chain sequence. What antigen it recognizes has not been identified. No qualities accompany the bases; no much larger clone lies one base away. This sample was included in a study of blood T cell repertoires in COVID-19 (TCRdb year 2020). Regarding the complete study: Collaborator samples came from the United States, Italy and Spain and covered acute and convalescent phases of COVID-19. The prospective study material was composed of cDNA or gDNA derived from T cells, B-cell-depleted T cells, or PBMCs. Subjects who had been exposed to COVID-19, were actively infected with it, or had recovered from it provided the deeply sampled blood TCRbeta repertoires that made up the dataset. The repertoires were released in a freely available public database intended as a resource for research on the immune response to SARS-CoV-2. Samples came from the ongoing ImmuneRACE study (first 160 participants) plus 1,254 subjects from 6 global collaborators. The sample metadata nearly always contained a de-identified subject ID, COVID-19 status, age in years and sex. HLA class I and class II types, where available, came from metadata supplied by the sample provider rather than from assay-based typing. Broad study findings and their caveats: Clinical and demographic metadata were provided uncurated, with the amount varying by source and participant.

A second Seattle source provided samples from volunteer blood donors who had recovered from COVID-19. Each collaborating institution followed its own protocols to collect whole blood in K2EDTA tubes. For TCRbeta analysis, collaborator samples were shipped as frozen whole blood, as isolated PBMCs, or as DNA extracted from either sample type. The germline V gene (reference sequence) provides CDR1 MNHNY and CDR2 SVGAGI. The CDR3 has 13 amino acids, counting the end cysteine and phenylalanine. The sequence is cut down to CDR3 DNA, 39 bases in frame from base 1. The junction shows trimming of 10 bases on V and 4 bases on J, and the gene matches do not reach 6 bases of it. TCRbeta CDR3 regions were amplified from genomic DNA using the immunoSEQ Assay, a bias-controlled multiplex PCR. As for the original processing: The number of nucleated cells in each sample was estimated by amplification of reference gene primers within the assay. To quantify the absolute abundance of each unique TCRbeta CDR3 rearrangement, sequence reads were collapsed and filtered. For each sample, productive Simpson clonality was calculated as the square root of Simpson's diversity index across productive rearrangements. TCRdb stores this immuneACCESS table with in-frame sequences only. Part of the clones is absent; in the studies checked, under half of the shortfall reflects unresolved V genes, and no reason is known for the rest. The V and J calls and clone size are taken from that table; D and trimming were inferred from the DNA. Present in this sample are a few hundred thousand clones, 88% of which were seen just once. The ten largest clones capture under 8% of the sample.

The receptor's source is a woman in her twenties or thirties who had recovered from COVID-19. Recombination joined TRBV6-6 with TRBJ1-5, and 8 junction bases match TRBD1. The sequenced material came from peripheral blood. The CDR3: CATGQGRNQPQHF. The sequenced DNA: TGTGCCACCGGACAGGGTCGGAATCAGCCCCAGCATTTT.